This TCR beta chain was identified in a study of blood T cell repertoires in COVID-19. Looking at the study overall: The analysed material was cDNA or gDNA that came from T cells, B-cell-depleted T cells, or PBMCs.

Per the original methods: Reference gene primer amplification gave estimated nucleated cell counts. The repertoire was sequenced with immunoSEQ multiplex PCR; TCRdb's copy has only in-frame clones and lacks some. Clone size and the V and J calls come from that table; the DNA yielded D and trimming. Counted here are about 140,000 clones, 76% occurring once; the ten biggest clones make up approximately 4.5%. CDR1 is SEHNR and CDR2 is FQNEAQ in the germline V gene (reference sequence). The CDR3 has 15 amino acids. Between the trimmed V and J ends, which lost 4 bases and 4 bases, there was a span of 15 bases.

Specimen: peripheral blood. The V call is TRBV7-9, the J call TRBJ2-3, with D maybe TRBD1 (6 bases). The sequence was collected from an elderly woman with active or convalescent COVID-19. CDR3 nucleotide sequence: TGTGCCAGCAGCTGGCCAACAGGGAACGCAGATACGCAGTATTTT. This sequence encodes CASSWPTGNADTQYF.